This TCR beta chain appears in the sequencing data of a study of T cells expressing NK-cell markers. About the research overall: Beta-chain profiling covered CD3+CD56+NKG2C+, CD3+CD56+NKG2C- and CD3+CD56-NKG2C+ sorted subsets.

From its re-call of the 5' RACE reads, TCRdb lists each CDR3 protein once, without DNA. This sample lists fewer than 400,000 distinct CDR3 sequences; its ten largest clones have 4% to 6.5%. The CDR3 has 15 residues. The germline V gene has CDR1 SGDLS and CDR2 YYNGEE. The clonotype originates from a man aged 18-75 years in good health. The specimen sequenced was blood T cells: a sorted CD56 or NKG2C T cell subset, CD4+ or CD8+ T cells, or bulk PBMC T cells (not recorded which). This chain joins TRBV9 and TRBJ2-1; with no DNA, the TCRdb D assignment of TRBD2 cannot be verified. CDR3 sequence reads: CASSVGVGRADEQFF. The variable domain in full, with the rest retrieved from reference TRBV9 and TRBJ2-1, is DSGVTQTPKHLITATGQRVTLRCSPRSGDLSVYWYQQSLDQGLQFLIQYYNGEERAKGNILERFSAQQFPDLHSELNLSSLELGDSALYFCASSVGVGRADEQFFGPGTRLTVL.